The present T cell receptor (beta chain) was sequenced within a study of cytomegalovirus exposure and HLA in healthy donors. Primers: 60 Vbeta forward and 13 Jbeta reverse. Sequencing used immunoSEQ multiplex PCR; TCRdb keeps in-frame clones, though not all of them. The sample holds 150,000 to 200,000 clones; about 77% are singletons and the top ten take about 2.5%. While unrecorded immune exposures were likely, the donors were nominally healthy when sampled. The study's findings and limits: An analysis that came later showed most CMV-associated TCR beta chains appearing HLA-restricted. Common viral pathogens (according to a later analysis) appeared linked to several of the most significant clusters. Follow-up analysis later connected one missense variant in DCLRE1C with trimming of TCR beta V- and J-genes.

CDR1 and CDR2 (germline): LNHDA, SQIVND (reference sequence). V gave up 6 bases and J gave up 3 bases; unmatched junction bases: 9. This CDR3 has 16 amino acids. In the case of this clone: The antigen is unknown.

The chain links TRBV19 to TRBJ1-5; TRBD1 matches 9 bases. What was sequenced was PBMCs. This receptor was identified in a woman in her thirties in good health and CMV-seropositive. CDR3 bases: TGTGCCAGTAGCAAACCGGGACAGGGACACAATCAGCCCCAGCATTTT. It encodes CASSKPGQGHNQPQHF.